This T cell receptor (beta chain) was captured in a study of vaccination effects on CD4 cells after COVID-19. Here immunoSEQ multiplex PCR was the method, and the copy in TCRdb shows in-frame clones only, minus some. The profile shows tens of thousands of clones, around 72% of them singletons. This clone was seen a handful of times. Its target is not known. Findings and limits, study-wide: Convalescent patients were few in the study, and early post-infection timepoints were absent. The study found that only 1 of 255 vaccine-induced clones from healthy vaccinees cross-reacted with common cold coronaviruses.

Germline V gives CDR1 SNHLY, CDR2 FYNNEI. This CDR3 comprises 13 residues. V trimming: 4 bases; J trimming: 7 bases; junction bases outside the gene matches: 6. Antigen-specific CD4+ T cells were expanded (with viral peptide pools) by the ViraFEST assay ahead of sequencing. Having been cultured for around nine days, the cells underwent CD4+ T cell isolation. This chain links TRBV2 with TRBJ1-1; 7 nucleotides align to TRBD1. The sequence was collected from a human donor who received a COVID-19 vaccine. Sequencing was performed on CD4+ T cells from PBMCs cultured with HCoV-229E spike peptides, taken before COVID-19 vaccination. This chain's CDR3 is CASSVTGVSEAFF. The CDR3 DNA reads as TGTGCCAGCAGTGTAACAGGGGTCAGTGAAGCTTTCTTT.